This T cell receptor (beta chain) emerged from a study of control samples from healthy donors and cancer patients. TCRdb keeps only in-frame clones here, not all; method: immunoSEQ multiplex PCR. Counted here are about 120,000 clones, approximately 90% occurring once; the ten biggest clones make up 2.3%. This CDR3 is built from 19 residues. Germline V CDR1 and CDR2: SGHTA, FQGNSA. Trimming removed 2 bases from V and 6 bases from J; junction bases left unmatched: 14. This clone has only a few counts. The gene calls are TRBV7-2 and TRBJ1-6, with 9 positions matching TRBD1. The TCR comes from a woman aged 70-85 years in good health. Sequenced material: blood. The CDR3 sequence is CASSLRHRGRTGANSPLHF. The CDR3 DNA is TGTGCCAGCAGCTTACGACACAGGGGCAGGACAGGGGCTAATTCACCCCTCCACTTT.